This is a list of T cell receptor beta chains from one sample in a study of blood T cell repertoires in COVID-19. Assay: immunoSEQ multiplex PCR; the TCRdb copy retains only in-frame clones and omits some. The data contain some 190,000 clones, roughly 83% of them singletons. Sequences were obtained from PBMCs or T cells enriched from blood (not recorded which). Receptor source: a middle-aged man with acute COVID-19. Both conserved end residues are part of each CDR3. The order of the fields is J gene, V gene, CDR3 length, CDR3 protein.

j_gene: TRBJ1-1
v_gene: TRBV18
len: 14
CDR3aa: CASSLPVRGTEAFF

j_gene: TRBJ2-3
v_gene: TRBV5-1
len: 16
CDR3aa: CASSLGRDRGSDTQYF

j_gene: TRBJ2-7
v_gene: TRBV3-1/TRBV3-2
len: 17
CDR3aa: CAVSMGGGYRGLYEQYF

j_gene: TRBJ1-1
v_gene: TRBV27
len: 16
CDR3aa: CASSDDRSTRGTEAFF

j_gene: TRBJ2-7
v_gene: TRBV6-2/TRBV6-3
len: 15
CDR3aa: CASSYNVDSTYEQYF

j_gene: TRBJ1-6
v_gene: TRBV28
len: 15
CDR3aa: CASKFWAGRYPPLHF

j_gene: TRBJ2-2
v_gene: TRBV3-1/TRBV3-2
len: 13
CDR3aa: CASSHPETGELFF

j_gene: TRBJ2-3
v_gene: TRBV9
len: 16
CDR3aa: CASSVEGFAGTDTQYF

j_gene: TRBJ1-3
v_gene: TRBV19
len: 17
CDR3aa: CASTMGRQPKSGNTIYF

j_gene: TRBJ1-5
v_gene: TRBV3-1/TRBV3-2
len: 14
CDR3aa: CASSQSSRGQPQHF

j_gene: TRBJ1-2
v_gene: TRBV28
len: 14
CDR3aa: CASSKWDRDYGYTF

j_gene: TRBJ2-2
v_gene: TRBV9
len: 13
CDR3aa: CASSEHRTGELFF

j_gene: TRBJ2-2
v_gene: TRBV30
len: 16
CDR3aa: CAWGGGRDHITGELFF

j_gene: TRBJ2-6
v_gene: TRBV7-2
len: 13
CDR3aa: CASSLGDFNVLTF

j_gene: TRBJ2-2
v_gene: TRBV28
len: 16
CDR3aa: CATSDISGRATGELFF

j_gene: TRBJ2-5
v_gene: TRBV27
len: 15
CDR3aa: CASSRGTGNQETQYF

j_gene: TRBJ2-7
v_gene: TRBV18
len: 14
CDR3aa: CASSPLRTHYEQYF

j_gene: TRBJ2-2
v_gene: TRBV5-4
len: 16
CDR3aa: CASSPKGSPGTGELFF

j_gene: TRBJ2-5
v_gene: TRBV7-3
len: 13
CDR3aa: CASSLDYSETQYF

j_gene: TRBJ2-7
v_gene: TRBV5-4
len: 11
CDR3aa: CASGSSYEQYF

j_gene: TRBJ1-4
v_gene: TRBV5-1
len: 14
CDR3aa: CASSLGGLNEKLFF

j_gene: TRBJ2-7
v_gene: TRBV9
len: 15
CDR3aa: CASSVGNSHSYEQYF

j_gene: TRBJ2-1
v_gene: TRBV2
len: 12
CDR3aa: CASRTEGNEQFF

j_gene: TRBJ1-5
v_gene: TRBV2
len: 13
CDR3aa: CASTETGNQPQHF

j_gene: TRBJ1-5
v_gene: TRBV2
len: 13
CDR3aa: CASSEGRDQPQHF

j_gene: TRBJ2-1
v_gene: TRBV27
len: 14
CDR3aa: CASSFSGGRHEQFF

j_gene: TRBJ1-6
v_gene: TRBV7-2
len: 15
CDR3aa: CASSPGGTPNSPLHF